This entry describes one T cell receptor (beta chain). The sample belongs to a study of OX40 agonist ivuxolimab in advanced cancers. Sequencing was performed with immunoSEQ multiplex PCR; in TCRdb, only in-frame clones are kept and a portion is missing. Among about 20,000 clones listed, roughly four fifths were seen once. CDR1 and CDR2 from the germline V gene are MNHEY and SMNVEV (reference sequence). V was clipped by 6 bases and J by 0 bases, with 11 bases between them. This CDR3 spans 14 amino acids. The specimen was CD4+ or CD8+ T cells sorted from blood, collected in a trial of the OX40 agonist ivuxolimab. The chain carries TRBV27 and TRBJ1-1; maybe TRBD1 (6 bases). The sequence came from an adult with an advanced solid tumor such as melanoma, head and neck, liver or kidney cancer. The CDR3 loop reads CASSVQGMNTEAFF. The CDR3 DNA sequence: TGTGCCAGCAGCGTTCAGGGGATGAACACTGAAGCTTTCTTT.